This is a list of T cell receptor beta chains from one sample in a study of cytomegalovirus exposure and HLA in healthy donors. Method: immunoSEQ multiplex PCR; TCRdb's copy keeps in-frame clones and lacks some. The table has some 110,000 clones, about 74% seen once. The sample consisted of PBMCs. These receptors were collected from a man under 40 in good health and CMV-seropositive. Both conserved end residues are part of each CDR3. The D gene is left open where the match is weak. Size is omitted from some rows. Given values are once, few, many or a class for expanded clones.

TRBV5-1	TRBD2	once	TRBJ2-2	TGCGCCAGCAGCTTGTCTACTAGCGGGGGGCTGGGCACCGGGGAGCTGTTTTTT	CASSLSTSGGLGTGELFF
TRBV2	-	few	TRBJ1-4	TGTGCCAGCAGTGGGGGAGTATCAACTAATGAAAAACTGTTTTTT	CASSGGVSTNEKLFF
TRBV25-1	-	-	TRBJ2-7	TGTGCCAGCACCCCCCGGGGTTCTCTCACCTACGAGCAGTACTTC	CASTPRGSLTYEQYF
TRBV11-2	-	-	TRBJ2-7	TGTGCCAGCAGCTTAGTTAGGGGATCTCCTTACGAGCAGTACTTC	CASSLVRGSPYEQYF
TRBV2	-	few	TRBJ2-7	TGTGCCAGCAGTGAAAGCGGATACGAGCAGTACTTC	CASSESGYEQYF
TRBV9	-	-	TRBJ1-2	TGTGCCAGCAGCGTAGTGGTAAATTATAACTATGGCTACCCCTTC	CASSVVVNYNYGYPF
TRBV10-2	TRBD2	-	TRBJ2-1	TGCGCCAGCAGTGAGGGACTAGCGGGGGCCTTATCCTACAATGAGCAGTTCTTC	CASSEGLAGALSYNEQFF
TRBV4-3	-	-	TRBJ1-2	TGCGCCAGCAGCCAAGAGGTGGGGGGTGGGGGCTACACCTTC	CASSQEVGGGGYTF
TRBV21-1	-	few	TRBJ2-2	TGTGCCAGCAGCCCGGGTCGGGGGACAGGGCGTGACGGGGAGCTGTTTTTT	CASSPGRGTGRDGELFF
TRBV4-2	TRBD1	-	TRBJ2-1	TGTGCCAGCAGCCAAGATAGGGGGCTCTCCTACAATGAGCAGTTCTTC	CASSQDRGLSYNEQFF
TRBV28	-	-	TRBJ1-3	TGTGCCAGCAGGGGGCCACACTCTGGAAACACCATATATTTT	CASRGPHSGNTIYF
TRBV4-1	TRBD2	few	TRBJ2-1	TGCGCCAGCAGCCTCGCCCTCGAACGGGGGGGATACAATGAGCAGTTCTTC	CASSLALERGGYNEQFF
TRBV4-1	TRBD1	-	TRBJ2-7	TGCGCCAGCAGTTCTGTGTCGGGACAGGGGTTCTACGAGCAGTACTTC	CASSSVSGQGFYEQYF
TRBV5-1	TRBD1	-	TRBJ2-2	TGCGCCAGCAGCTGGGGGACAGGGCGAACCGGGGAGCTGTTTTTT	CASSWGTGRTGELFF
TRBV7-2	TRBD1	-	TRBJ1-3	TGTGCCAGCAGCTTCCGACAGGGGGGAAGCTCTGGAAACACCATATATTTT	CASSFRQGGSSGNTIYF
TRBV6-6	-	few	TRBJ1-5	TGTGCCAGCAGCCCTTATAGCAATCAGCCCCAGCATTTT	CASSPYSNQPQHF
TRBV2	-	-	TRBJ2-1	TGTGCCAGCATGTCGGAACGGGTTGGTGTTGGTGAGCAGTTCTTC	CASMSERVGVGEQFF
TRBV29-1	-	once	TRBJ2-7	TGCAGCGTATCCGGGACACCGATCTACGAGCAGTACTTC	CSVSGTPIYEQYF
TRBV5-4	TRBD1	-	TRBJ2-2	TGTGCCAGCAGCTCCGACAGGGGGCGGAGGGAGCTGTTTTTT	CASSSDRGRRELFF
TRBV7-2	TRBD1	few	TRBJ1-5	TGTGCCAGCAGCGCGGGACAGGGGAATCTGCCCCAGCATTTT	CASSAGQGNLPQHF
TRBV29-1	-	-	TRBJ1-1	TGCAGCGTCGTGGACACCGTTGAAGCTTTCTTT	CSVVDTVEAFF
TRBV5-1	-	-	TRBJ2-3	TGCGCCAGCAGCTTACCGAGCGCAGATACGCAGTATTTT	CASSLPSADTQYF
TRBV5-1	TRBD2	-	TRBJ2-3	TGCGCCAGCAGCACCCGGGGGGCAGATACGCAGTATTTT	CASSTRGADTQYF
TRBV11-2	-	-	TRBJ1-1	TGTGCCAGCAGCTTAGATGCCGCAGGGAACACTGAAGCTTTCTTT	CASSLDAAGNTEAFF
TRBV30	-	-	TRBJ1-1	TGTGCCTGGAGCCTGGGAGGTGACGCTTTCTTT	CAWSLGGDAFF
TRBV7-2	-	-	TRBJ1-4	TGTGCCAGCACCCGAGGGGGGGGGAATGAAAAACTGTTTTTT	CASTRGGGNEKLFF
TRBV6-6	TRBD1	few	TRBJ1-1	TGTGCCAGCAGTTACTCAATACAGGGGGACACTGAAGCTTTCTTT	CASSYSIQGDTEAFF
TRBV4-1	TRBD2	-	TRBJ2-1	TGCGCCAGCAGCCCGCGAGAGGGCACTAGCGGTGGGCATGAGCAGTTCTTC	CASSPREGTSGGHEQFF
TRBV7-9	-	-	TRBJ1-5	TGTGCCAGCAGCTTAGGGGCAGGAAGGCGCAATCAGCCCCAGCATTTT	CASSLGAGRRNQPQHF
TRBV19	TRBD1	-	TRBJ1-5	TGTGCCAGTAGCCGGGACAGGTATCAGCCCCAGCATTTT	CASSRDRYQPQHF
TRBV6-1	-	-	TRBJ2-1	TGTGCCAGCAAAAGTAACGAGGACAATGAGCAGTTCTTC	CASKSNEDNEQFF
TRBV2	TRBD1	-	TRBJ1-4	TGTGCCAGCAGTGAACGGGCAGGGGGCGGCGAAAAACTGTTTTTT	CASSERAGGGEKLFF
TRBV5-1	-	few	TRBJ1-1	TGCGCCAGCAGCTTCCGGGGGAACACTGAAGCTTTCTTT	CASSFRGNTEAFF
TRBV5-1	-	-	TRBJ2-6	TGCGCCAGCAGCTTGGGACAGAACTCTGGGGCCAACGTCCTGACTTTC	CASSLGQNSGANVLTF
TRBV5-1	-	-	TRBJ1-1	TGCGCCAGCAGTCTAACAGGTCTGAACACTGAAGCTTTCTTT	CASSLTGLNTEAFF
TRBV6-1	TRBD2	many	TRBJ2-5	TGTGCCAGCAGTGAAGGGGCGGGACTAGCGGTAGAGACCCAGTACTTC	CASSEGAGLAVETQYF
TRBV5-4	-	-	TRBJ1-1	TGTGCCAGCAGCCAGGGAACTACGAACACTGAAGCTTTCTTT	CASSQGTTNTEAFF
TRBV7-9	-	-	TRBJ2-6	TGTGCCAGCAGCTTAGGGGAGCGTTTCTGGGCCAACGTCCTGACTTTC	CASSLGERFWANVLTF
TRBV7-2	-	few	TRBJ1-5	TGTGCCAGCAGCTCCAATAGCAATCAGCCCCAGCATTTT	CASSSNSNQPQHF
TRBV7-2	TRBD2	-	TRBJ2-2	TGTGCCAGCAGCACGCGGGGGGGCCGAAACACCGGGGAGCTGTTTTTT	CASSTRGGRNTGELFF
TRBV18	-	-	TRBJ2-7	TGTGCCAGCTCACCACCGTCGACAGGCTACGAGCAGTACTTC	CASSPPSTGYEQYF
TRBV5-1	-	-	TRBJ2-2	TGCGCCAGCACGCTTGCGGGGGCTCTCCTCGGGGCCGGGGAGCTGTTTTTT	CASTLAGALLGAGELFF